These 14 T cell receptor beta chains were sequenced from one sample in a study of early T cells in non-severe SARS-CoV-2 infection (dated by TCRdb to 2020 to 2023). Library prep was done by 5' RACE. TCRdb names NextSeq 500 as the instrument used. TCRdb reprocessing: public reads trimmed at Q25 with fastp, clones called with MiXCR, in-frame beta chains kept. Rows merge per CDR3 protein into single entries with the most common DNA and genes. The sample table lists roughly 60,000 distinct CDR3 sequences, about an eighth of them with a count of one. The ten largest clones add up to around 4.2% of the sample. What was sequenced was whole blood. The receptors shown here come from an adult who was a healthcare worker with PCR-confirmed SARS-CoV-2 infection or an uninfected control (not recorded which).

Comment on this clonotype: One end of the junction is discordant with germline, which a read error may explain. This rearrangement joins TRBV6-5 to TRBJ1-1, with D hard to call. Germline values: CDR1 MNHEY, CDR2 SVGAGI. This CDR3 is 13 amino acids long. CDR3 bases: TGTGTCAGCAGCCGCCCTCGGTGGGTTGAAGCTTTCTTT. Amino acids: CVSSRPRWVEAFF.

The rearrangement joins TRBV12-3 or TRBV12-4 to TRBJ2-5; 7 bases are a match to TRBD2. This CDR3 comprises 14 residues. V was pared by 6 bases and J by 4 bases, with 8 bases of the junction left unmatched. CDR3 in amino acids: CASSATTGGETQYF. CDR3 in DNA: TGTGCCAGCAGCGCCACTACGGGAGGAGAGACCCAGTACTTC.

The gene calls are TRBV6-5 and TRBJ1-2; no definite D call. Germline V CDR1 and CDR2: MNHEY, SVGAGI. This CDR3 contains 12 residues. V lost 5 bases and J lost 9, with 13 bases in between. This CDR3 is CASSRTAESYTF. In DNA form, the CDR3 reads TGTGCCAGCAGTCGGACGGCCGAAAGCTACACCTTC.

V is TRBV11-2 and J is TRBJ2-3, with 10 bases identical to TRBD2. The CDR3 loop spans 15 amino acids. CDR1 and CDR2 from the germline V gene are SGHAT and FQNNGV. The trim removed 5 bases at V and 1 base at J, leaving 3 bases unmatched. CDR3 loop: CASSGGTSGTDTQYF. CDR3 sequence (DNA): TGTGCCAGCAGCGGCGGGACTAGCGGCACAGATACGCAGTATTTT.

The chain couples TRBV11-2 to TRBJ2-5; possible D gene TRBD1, 5 bases. The CDR3 length is 14 residues. Germline CDR1 is SGHAT and CDR2 is FQNNGV. With 4 bases removed from V and 1 base from J, the gap between germline ends came to 10 bases. This CDR3 reads CASSYGHRQETQYF. The CDR3 bases are TGTGCCAGCAGCTACGGACATCGCCAAGAGACCCAGTACTTC.

V and J are TRBV7-2 and TRBJ2-1, with TRBD1 identical over 8 bases. The CDR3 loop spans 17 amino acids. V was clipped by 1 base and J by 9 bases; unmatched bases: 14. Per germline, CDR1 SGHTA and CDR2 FQGNSA. In DNA, the CDR3 is TGTGCCAGCAGCTTAGGACCCTCTTGGACAGGGCAGGGTGAGCAGTTCTTC. It specifies CASSLGPSWTGQGEQFF.

This clonotype came up a few times. The rearrangement links TRBV12-3 or TRBV12-4 to TRBJ2-1; 7 bases align to TRBD2. V dropped 6 bases and J dropped 9; count of bases not matched to a gene: 5. The CDR3 is 12 amino acids. The CDR3 sequence: CASRPPGGEQFF. DNA of the CDR3: TGTGCCAGCAGACCCCCGGGGGGTGAGCAGTTCTTC.

This clonotype was seen more than once but under ten times. The V and J genes are TRBV12-3 or TRBV12-4 and TRBJ1-5; tentative D call: TRBD1 (6 bases). The CDR3 contains 14 residues. Trimming shortened V by 2 bases and J by 6 bases, and 11 bases separated the two germline ends. CDR3 DNA: TGTGCCAGCAGTTTACAGGGGTTCGGTCAGCCCCAGCATTTT. Translated: CASSLQGFGQPQHF.

This clonotype was seen more than once but under ten times. The CDR3 region has the DNA TGTGCCAGTAGTATAATGGACAGCCAAAACACTGAAGCTTTCTTT. It codes for CASSIMDSQNTEAFF. The chain couples TRBV19 to TRBJ1-1, with D maybe TRBD1 (6 bases). The V gene's germline CDR1 is LNHDA and CDR2 SQIVND (reference sequence). The CDR3 has 15 amino acids. Deletions cut 2 bases from V and 2 bases from J, with 12 bases between.

This clonotype has a count of ten or more. J is TRBJ1-5 and V is TRBV7-9; D remains ambiguous. The length of the CDR3 is 14 residues. CDR1 and CDR2 from the germline V gene are SEHNR and FQNEAQ (reference sequence). Trimming removed 6 bases at V and 3 bases at J, with 12 bases between. The CDR3 nucleotides are TGTGCCAGCAGTGCCCCCGACCTCAATCAGCCCCAGCATTTT. This gives the protein CASSAPDLNQPQHF.

The CDR3 DNA sequence: TGTGCCTGGCGACTTGGAAGCGGCACAGATACGCAGTATTTT. Encoded protein: CAWRLGSGTDTQYF. The chain links TRBV30 to TRBJ2-3; D not certain. This CDR3 comprises 14 residues. Per germline, CDR1 GTSNPN and CDR2 SVGIG (reference sequence). The germline V and J ends were trimmed by 5 bases and 1 base, with 13 bases remaining between them.

This clonotype came up a few times. Because the CDR3's place on the DNA is in doubt, the DNA is left out and the CDR3 is given as listed by TCRdb. V and J are TRBV21-1 and TRBJ2-5; TRBD1, the table's D call, was not compared with the DNA. TRBV21-1 is a recognized pseudogene. The CDR3 length is 17 residues, termini included. The CDR3 reads CASSPMEGAVRRETQYF.

In this sample, this clonotype turned up many times. The chain employs TRBV7-9 and TRBJ1-1; no reliable D call. This CDR3 has 16 amino acids. Germline V CDR1 and CDR2: SEHNR, FQNEAQ (reference sequence). Trimming cost V 2 bases and J 1 base, with 14 bases left between them. The CDR3 sequence is CASSLLGNRPNTEAFF. The DNA for the CDR3 is TGTGCCAGCAGCTTACTTGGAAACAGACCGAACACTGAAGCTTTCTTT.

The chain is built from TRBV5-1 and TRBJ2-7; weak D call: TRBD1 (6 bases). The CDR3 is 13 amino acids. Trimming took 4 bases from V and 3 from J, leaving 11 bases between them. Germline values: CDR1 SGHRS, CDR2 YFSETQ. CDR3 region: CASSRDTLYEQYF. CDR3 in DNA: TGCGCCAGCAGCCGGGACACACTCTACGAGCAGTACTTC.